The entry that follows covers one T cell receptor (beta chain) sequence. This clone was counted once. No antigen is known for it. No base-level quality is on record; no much larger clone is a single base apart. V is pared back by 4 bases and J by 3 bases, with 13 bases lying between the germline termini. The CDR3 covers 15 residues, taking in both the cysteine and the phenylalanine. Left in the record is the CDR3 DNA by itself, 45 bases read in frame from the first base. In the germline V gene (reference sequence), CDR1 corresponds to LNHDA and CDR2 to SQIVND. The data stem from a study of shared clonotypes between healthy human individuals (TCRdb year 2020). Background for the entire study: The cohort included a few men and a couple of women between 18 and 49 years of age. Per donor, three plates each were used for CD4 naive and CD4 memory, two for CD8 naive, and one for CD8 memory. The study deeply sequenced blood TCR repertoires of about five healthy adults to estimate repertoire size and the extent of clonotype sharing between individuals. Libraries were prepared and TCR repertoires were sequenced by different laboratories using diverse techniques, in order to increase sequencing depth and limit assay-specific biases. Each donor's leukapheresis produced roughly between about 0.8 and 10 billion PBMCs. General findings and caveats noted by the study authors: Sampling was restricted to blood, and TCR repertoires in tissue are likely to differ from TCR repertoires in blood. The genetic and exposure-history diversity represented was limited by the small number of donors. Pairwise subsampling indicated that sequencing depth was expected to affect the degree of clonotype sharing among donors. When a handful of donors were compared, the shared fraction of clonotypes was 5% to 6.5% for naive CD4, approximately 3.5% for naive CD8, more than 2% for memory CD4, and around 0.4% for memory CD8. Clonotypes shared by all four sorted-subset donors showed higher generation probabilities than non-shared clonotypes. Rarefaction of sorted-subset datasets indicated incomplete sequencing despite the large sequencing depth. Naive subsets generally had larger estimated clonotype richness than memory subsets did.

Using the deep immunoSEQ assay, TCR CDR3 regions were amplified from genomic DNA by multiplex PCR. Extracted genomic DNA from each cell subset was distributed evenly across all wells of several immunoSEQ 96-well plates, and each plate was treated as a replicate. For sorted subsets, each replicate PCR was loaded with around 220 ng genomic DNA, equivalent to about 30,000 T cell genomes. The purified libraries were quantified using a Qubit 3.0 fluorometer, sized with a Bioanalyzer 2100, and then quantified again using the KAPA Library Quantification kit. Each immunoSEQ 96-well plate was sequenced on its own single-read 150-cycle Illumina NextSeq 550 flow cell. The authors' pipeline ran thus. Because only junctional sequences without quality scores were contained in the immunoSEQ output, filtering matching that applied to full-length reads could not be performed. Sequences were annotated with PyIR, a Python wrapper for IgBLAST v1.9, using IMGT germline references to assign V/J genes and CDR3. Reads with weak V/J assignments (E-value above 1e-6), missing CDR3, stop codons, out-of-frame junctions, or ambiguous translated residues were removed. A V3J clonotype was defined by an identical inferred V gene, J gene, and CDR3 amino acid sequence. To compute the percentage overlap between repertoires, the number of shared unique clonotypes was divided by the size of the smaller repertoire. Three approaches were used to assess repertoire richness: RTK rarefaction, the Chao1 estimator, and Recon v2.1 estimates of unobserved clonotypes. Generation probabilities for all TCRbeta clonotypes obtained by the gDNA method from a handful of donors were computed using OLGA. Not all clones reach the TCRdb copy of this immuneACCESS table, which keeps in-frame sequences only. Checked studies attribute under half of the gap to unresolved V genes and leave the rest unexplained. V and J calls and clone size follow that table, whereas D and trimming were derived from the DNA. The sample includes about 1,900,000 clones, with about 95% observed a single time. Clones ranked in the top ten supply 0.9% to 1.5% of the sample.

CD8 naive samples were CD45RO-negative cells positively selected for CCR7, giving a CD45RA+CCR7+ population that excluded TemRA cells. The donors were healthy, HIV-negative adults with no recently reported acute infections or vaccinations. Every donor was a Caucasian adult living in Nashville, Tennessee, USA. After blood collection by leukapheresis, PBMCs were isolated using Ficoll-Histopaque density gradient centrifugation and then cryopreserved in the vapor phase of liquid nitrogen. Analytical flow cytometry was used to check the purity and quantity of each magnetically sorted T cell population. From each sorted fraction, genomic DNA was isolated and quantified by UV absorbance on a Nanodrop 2000c.

The chain is assembled from TRBV19 and TRBJ2-1, and TRBD2 may be the D gene, going by 5 matching bases. Sequences were obtained from naive CD8+ T cells sorted from blood. The sample's cell subset or site label, decoded: CD45RA+CCR7+. This clonotype originated in a man between 18 and 29 years old in good health. CDR3 loop: CASSTPPGDYNEQFF. The sequence in DNA is TGTGCCAGTAGTACCCCCCCCGGGGACTACAATGAGCAGTTCTTC.